The sequence of this T cell receptor beta chain was determined in a study of CD8 T cells in Susac syndrome. Sequencing of TCR beta covered CD8+ and CD4+ T cells obtained from blood. Germline V gives CDR1 SQVTM, CDR2 ANQGSEA. The V end was cut by 1 base, the J end by 0 bases, with 7 bases between. The CDR3 sequence is 14 residues long. The RNA input was roughly 0.45 to 1 ug, and it was reverse transcribed with random hexamers. TCRdb called the immunoSEQ multiplex PCR reads again in MiXCR, with one record for every CDR3 protein. The table includes approximately 280,000 distinct CDR3 sequences, roughly 84% detected once.

Sequencing input: CD8+ T cells from PBMCs. The V gene is TRBV29-1, the J gene TRBJ1-5; the D is unclear. The sequence was obtained from a human donor with multiple sclerosis. This chain's CDR3 is CSVEGTDSNQPQHF. CDR3 nucleotides: TGCAGCGTTGAAGGGACGGATAGCAATCAGCCCCAGCATTTT.